This T cell receptor beta chain was sequenced for a study of CD8+ T cells in alopecia areata. Study background: Female C3H/HeJ mice aged 7-10 weeks were given skin from C3H/HeJ graft donors, roughly 6-13 months old, that had spontaneous alopecia.

A word on this clone: Mouse gene names apply. The DNA ends 4 residues before the CDR3 does, and the rest of the CDR3 is filled in from the germline J gene.

RNA was extracted and reverse transcribed into cDNA as the sequencing template. Produced via immunoSEQ multiplex PCR; TCRdb's table is partial and in-frame only. This repertoire lists approximately 110,000 clones without singletons; about 20% sits in the top ten. Germline V gene lookup returns CDR1 NNHDY and CDR2 SYVADS. Trimming took off 5 bases at V and 2 bases at J, with 13 bases between the two ends. The length of the CDR3 is 15 residues. Sequenced input: lesional skin. The chain joins TRBV13-3 to TRBJ2-2; possibly TRBD1 for D (5 bases). The TCR originated in a C3H/HeJ mouse with alopecia areata. The strain bears MHC haplotype H2-k. The CDR3 loop is CASSPQGANTGQLYF. CDR3 DNA, as far as it was read: TGTGCCAGCAGCCCTCAGGGCGCCAACACCGGG.